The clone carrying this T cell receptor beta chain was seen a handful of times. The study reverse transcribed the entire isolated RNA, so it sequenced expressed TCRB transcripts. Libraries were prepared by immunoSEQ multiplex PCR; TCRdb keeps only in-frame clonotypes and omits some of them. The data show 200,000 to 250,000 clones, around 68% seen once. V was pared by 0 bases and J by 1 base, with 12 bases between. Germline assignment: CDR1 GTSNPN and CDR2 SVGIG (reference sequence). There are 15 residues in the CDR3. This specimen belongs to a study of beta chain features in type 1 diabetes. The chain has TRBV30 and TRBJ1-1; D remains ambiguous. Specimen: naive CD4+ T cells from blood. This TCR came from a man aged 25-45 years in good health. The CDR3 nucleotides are TGTGCCTGGAGTGTACCCCTAACACAGAACACTGAAGCTTTCTTT. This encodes CAWSVPLTQNTEAFF.